The 22 T cell receptor beta chains below were found in one sample sequenced in a study of CD8 T cells in Susac syndrome. When the RNA was reverse transcribed, random hexamers were used with an input of about 0.5 to 1 ug. TCRdb processed the immunoSEQ multiplex PCR reads anew with MiXCR; each CDR3 protein has one entry. The table lists 200,000 or so distinct CDR3 sequences, 85% to 95% of them singletons. The sample taken for sequencing was CD8+ T cells from PBMCs. The receptors shown here come from a human donor with Susac syndrome.

This sequence joins TRBV9 and TRBJ2-7; D is unclear. Trimming left V 0 bases short and J 4 bases short, with 11 bases between. CDR1 and CDR2 (germline): SGDLS, YYNGEE. The CDR3 extends over 14 amino acids. CDR3 sequence (DNA): TGTGCCAGCAGCGTAGAGGTTGGGGAATACGAGCAGTACTTC. It is translated as CASSVEVGEYEQYF.

The chain carries TRBV5-6 and TRBJ1-1; 8 nucleotides match TRBD1. Germline CDR1 reads SGHDT; CDR2 reads YYEEEE. The ends lost 4 bases at V and 4 bases at J; junction bases unmatched: 9. This CDR3 spans 15 amino acids. CDR3 nucleotides: TGTGCCAGCAGCCTGCAGGGGGCGAGTAGCACTGAAGCTTTCTTT. Its protein is CASSLQGASSTEAFF.

The gene calls are TRBV12-3 or TRBV12-4 and TRBJ2-7; D is ambiguous. This CDR3 has 12 residues. With 5 bases removed from V and 3 bases from J, the gap between germline ends came to 8 bases. For the CDR3, the DNA is TGTGCCAGCAGTGCGTACCTCTACGAGCAGTACTTC. Translated: CASSAYLYEQYF.

CDR3 in amino acids: CSVEDPDRGTDTQYF. The CDR3, as DNA: TGCAGCGTTGAAGACCCGGACAGGGGCACAGATACGCAGTATTTT. V and J are TRBV29-1 and TRBJ2-3, with 8 bases matching TRBD1. The V and J ends lost 0 bases and 1 base, in that order; junction bases with no gene match: 3. The CDR3 contains 15 residues. Germline assignment: CDR1 SQVTM and CDR2 ANQGSEA.

The gene calls are TRBV9 and TRBJ2-5; no reliable D call. The V gene lost 3 bases and the J gene lost 5 bases, with 11 bases spanning the gap. This CDR3 is 13 amino acids long. Germline V lookup: CDR1 SGDLS, CDR2 YYNGEE. The CDR3 loop reads CASSAGRRETQYF. The CDR3 DNA is TGTGCCAGCAGCGCCGGACGGCGGGAGACCCAGTACTTC.

V is TRBV30 and J is TRBJ1-3; D not certain. Germline V lookup: CDR1 GTSNPN, CDR2 SVGIG (reference sequence). Trimming removed 1 base from V and 0 bases from J, with 4 bases in between. The CDR3 runs to 13 residues. As DNA, the CDR3 is TGTGCCTGGAGTGAGTACTCTGGAAACACCATATATTTT. Encoded protein: CAWSEYSGNTIYF. The whole variable domain, remainder taken from reference TRBV30 and TRBJ1-3, is SQTIHQWPATLVQPVGSPLSLECTVEGTSNPNLYWYRQAAGRGLQLLFYSVGIGQISSEVPQNLSASRPQDRQFILSSKKLLLSDSGFYLCAWSEYSGNTIYFGEGSWLTVV.

The chain joins TRBV15 to TRBJ2-6; the D is unclear. The CDR3 totals 14 residues. V lost 7 bases and J lost 0, with 7 bases in between. Germline V lookup: CDR1 LNHNV, CDR2 YYDKDF (reference sequence). CDR3 in amino acids: CATTPRSGANVLTF. As DNA, the CDR3 is TGTGCCACCACCCCCCGCTCTGGGGCCAACGTCCTGACTTTC.

The chain recombines TRBV10-1 with TRBJ2-3; 10 bases are a match to TRBD2. From germline, CDR1 is WNHNN and CDR2 SYGVQD (reference sequence). The CDR3 covers 15 residues. V gave up 4 bases and J gave up 3 bases; unmatched junction bases: 4. The CDR3 here is CASSVLAGETDTQYF. The DNA of the CDR3 is TGCGCCAGCAGTGTGCTAGCGGGAGAGACAGATACGCAGTATTTT.

The chain is built from TRBV12-3 or TRBV12-4 and TRBJ1-1; 7 nucleotides line up with TRBD1. This CDR3 spans 15 amino acids. J was trimmed by 6 bases and V by 6 bases; bases with no gene match: 13. The CDR3 DNA sequence: TGTGCCAGCAGCAAGACTCGGGGACAGTTCTCTGAAGCTTTCTTT. It encodes CASSKTRGQFSEAFF.

This chain links TRBV7-8 with TRBJ1-5; D remains unclear. The CDR3 spans 15 residues. CDR1 is SGHVS and CDR2 is FQNEAQ in the germline V gene. V lost 3 bases, J lost 0 bases, and 9 bases lay in between. This CDR3 reads CASSFLGYSNQPQHF. The CDR3 DNA sequence: TGTGCCAGCAGCTTTCTCGGGTATAGCAATCAGCCCCAGCATTTT.

This chain uses TRBV2 with TRBJ2-5, with 9 bases matching TRBD1. The CDR3 has 15 residues. The V gene end was trimmed by 6 bases and the J gene end by 1 base; junction bases not matched to a gene: 6. Germline values: CDR1 SNHLY, CDR2 FYNNEI. Here the CDR3 reads CASSAGTGPQETQYF. In DNA form, the CDR3 reads TGTGCCAGCAGCGCCGGGACAGGGCCCCAAGAGACCCAGTACTTC.

The genes are TRBV29-1 and TRBJ1-2, with a tentative D call TRBD1 (6 bases). Trimming took off 3 bases at V and 1 base at J, with 12 bases between the two ends. There are 14 residues in the CDR3. Germline loops: CDR1 SQVTM, CDR2 ANQGSEA. This CDR3 reads CSVDPGGYNYGYTF. In DNA, the CDR3 is TGCAGCGTTGATCCGGGGGGCTATAACTATGGCTACACCTTC. Supplemented by reference TRBV29-1 and TRBJ1-2, the full variable domain reads SAVISQKPSRDICQRGTSLTIQCQVDSQVTMMFWYRQQPGQSLTLIATANQGSEATYESGFVIDKFPISRPNLTFSTLTVSNMSPEDSSIYLCSVDPGGYNYGYTFGSGTRLTVV.

The chain links TRBV4-2 to TRBJ1-1; D remains unclear. The CDR3 has 13 amino acids. Per the germline V gene, CDR1 is LGHNA and CDR2 is YNFKEQ. Trimming pared 1 base from V and 6 bases from J, leaving 9 bases between. The CDR3 here is CASSQGGVAEAFF. CDR3 DNA sequence: TGTGCCAGCAGCCAAGGGGGAGTAGCTGAAGCTTTCTTT.

A few counts support this clonotype. V gene TRBV7-9 combines with J gene TRBJ2-1, with 10 bases lining up with TRBD2. The CDR3 runs 16 residues. Trimming took 5 bases from V and 2 from J; bases not matched to a gene: 6. Germline-derived CDR1 and CDR2 are SEHNR and FQNEAQ (reference sequence). CDR3 sequence (DNA): TGTGCCAGCAGCCCCCGTAGCGGGAGGACCTACAATGAGCAGTTCTTC. Protein: CASSPRSGRTYNEQFF.

The rearrangement links TRBV5-1 to TRBJ2-1, with TRBD1 identical over 10 bases. V shed 4 bases, J shed 8 bases, and the junction held 0 bases outside the gene matches. The CDR3 covers 12 residues. Germline CDR1 and CDR2: SGHRS and YFSETQ. CDR3 sequence reads: CASSGTGDEQFF. CDR3 DNA: TGCGCCAGCAGCGGGACAGGGGATGAGCAGTTCTTC.

This chain joins TRBV4-1 and TRBJ2-3; the D is unclear. The CDR3 loop spans 16 amino acids. The V and J ends lost 4 bases and 0 bases respectively, with 14 bases between them. Germline values: CDR1 MGHRA, CDR2 YSYEKL. DNA of the CDR3: TGCGCCAGCAGCCCTGGACGCTTTACTAGCACAGATACGCAGTATTTT. This codes for CASSPGRFTSTDTQYF.

The CDR3 DNA is TGTGCCATCGCCCTAGCGGGAGAGACCCAGTACTTC. Its translation: CAIALAGETQYF. V usage is TRBV10-3 and J usage is TRBJ2-5; 8 bases align to TRBD2. V shed 8 bases and J 4 bases; nucleotides not matched to a gene: 3. Germline V CDR1 and CDR2: ENHRY, SYGVKD. CDR3 length: 12 amino acids.

The chain recombines TRBV27 with TRBJ1-2, with D possibly TRBD1 on 5 matching bases. V gave up 0 bases and J gave up 7 bases, with 15 bases separating them. The CDR3 length is 15 residues. Germline CDR1 and CDR2: MNHEY and SMNVEV (reference sequence). CDR3 in DNA: TGTGCCAGCAGTTTATCGGGACGGTCTTTTGGTGGCTACACCTTC. Translating gives CASSLSGRSFGGYTF.

The V and J genes are TRBV19 and TRBJ1-4; D is uncertain. The CDR3 runs to 13 residues. Trimming shortened V by 5 bases and J by 7 bases, and 11 bases separated the two germline ends. Germline V gene sequence: CDR1 LNHDA, CDR2 SQIVND (reference sequence). The CDR3 is CASSGRLGEKLFF. The CDR3, as DNA: TGTGCCAGTAGTGGAAGATTAGGTGAAAAACTGTTTTTT.

CDR3 nucleotide sequence: TGTGCCAGCAGCTTCCCCTCCCCTCACAATGAGCAGTTCTTC. Residues: CASSFPSPHNEQFF. The chain employs TRBV7-9 and TRBJ2-1; no definite D call. Trimming cost V 3 bases and J 5 bases, with 11 bases left between them. CDR1 is SEHNR and CDR2 is FQNEAQ in the germline V gene (reference sequence). The CDR3 has 14 residues.

The rearrangement links TRBV21-1 to TRBJ2-1; no DNA check was done on the table's D call, TRBD1. TRBV21-1 is given as a pseudogene. This CDR3 region has 11 residues. CDR3 sequence: CASSTRTEQFF. CDR3 DNA: TGTGCCAGCAGCACCCGGACTGAGCAGTTCTTC.

This chain uses TRBV20-1 with TRBJ2-7; perhaps TRBD2 as D (6 bases). The CDR3 totals 13 residues. The germline gives CDR1 DFQATT, CDR2 SNEGSKA (reference sequence). Here the CDR3 DNA reads TGCATCGCCAACGGGAGAAGCTCCTACGAGCAGTACTTC. Translated, it gives CIANGRSSYEQYF.